The source of this T cell receptor (beta chain) is a study of T cells after posttransplantation cyclophosphamide. The protocol was immunoSEQ multiplex PCR, while the TCRdb copy is restricted to in-frame clones and leaves out a portion. The sample contains approximately 26,000 clones, none of them singletons. This clone was seen repeatedly, ten times or more. The CDR3 runs 13 residues. The junction had 6 bases not matched to a gene; V was cut back by 4 bases and J by 8 bases. The V gene's germline CDR1 is SGHRS and CDR2 YFSETQ. The receptor comes from a woman aged 45-59 years in good health, CMV-negative, and a related stem cell transplant donor. This chain uses TRBV5-1 with TRBJ1-1; 9 bases align to TRBD1. The sample consisted of PBMCs. The chain's CDR3 is CASSVRDRGEAFF. The CDR3 DNA sequence: TGCGCCAGCAGCGTGAGAGACAGGGGGGAAGCTTTCTTT.